A selection of T cell receptor beta chains follows, all from one sample in a study of blood T cell repertoires in COVID-19. This table comes from immunoSEQ multiplex PCR, and its TCRdb copy is limited to in-frame clones, with some not included. Of about 34,000 clones listed, around 90% are singletons. Material for sequencing was peripheral blood. Receptors originate from a woman older than 75 with acute or convalescent COVID-19. Each CDR3 is given without its conserved first and last residue. The order of the fields is V gene, J gene, CDR3 protein.

TRBV7-8,TRBJ1-4,ASSLEEGRRELF
TRBV19,TRBJ2-3,ASSIVAWTDTQY
TRBV2,TRBJ2-7,ASKRGSSYEQY
TRBV11-2,TRBJ2-2,ASRKLLTGELF
TRBV11-2,TRBJ2-3,ASSSALAGGPHTQY
TRBV5-8,TRBJ1-2,ASSLRLGGYT
TRBV5-1,TRBJ2-5,ASSLGGPQETQY
TRBV5-1,TRBJ2-3,ASSFRQKPDTQY
TRBV4-3,TRBJ2-2,ASSQEAVAVLNTGELF
TRBV24-1,TRBJ2-5,ATSAASSETQY
TRBV5-4,TRBJ2-2,ASRTPAGELF
TRBV4-1,TRBJ2-1,ASSQGIASDAYNEQF
TRBV18,TRBJ2-2,ASSPYTGALGTGELF
TRBV19,TRBJ1-1,ASLPGGQGRAF
TRBV11-2,TRBJ2-2,ASSLVVNTGELF
TRBV7-6,TRBJ1-1,ASSSYRGTEAF
TRBV4-3,TRBJ2-1,ASSVDRGPYNEQF
TRBV2,TRBJ1-5,ASSKGGLWGQPQH
TRBV5-1,TRBJ1-1,ASSKTGGYGIGTEAF
TRBV12-5,TRBJ1-3,ASGSGQPGNTIY
TRBV6-1,TRBJ2-1,ASSVSLRGGASSYNEQF
TRBV5-1,TRBJ2-1,ASSFRDNYNEQF
TRBV5-1,TRBJ1-1,ASSLGTEGTEAF
TRBV6-5,TRBJ1-2,ASSYSAGGSYYGYT
TRBV6-5,TRBJ1-6,ASSYSQISPLH
TRBV10-3,TRBJ2-3,AISEEGTSGSTDTQY
TRBV6-6,TRBJ1-2,ASSYSNTGVGYT
TRBV11-2,TRBJ2-4,ASSLWTGRPNIQY
TRBV30,TRBJ2-7,AWSVRRNYEQY
TRBV18,TRBJ2-3,ASSPPGQGAGTDTQY
TRBV7-9,TRBJ1-2,ASSSSGPYGYT
TRBV7-9,TRBJ1-2,ASRRSRDRSSNYGYT
TRBV14,TRBJ2-1,ASSQGLAGTRSYNEQF
TRBV29-1,TRBJ2-3,SVRGGSDTQY
TRBV13,TRBJ2-5,ASSQPGVEETQY
TRBV30,TRBJ1-3,AWSDHPGGLNGNTIY
TRBV5-8,TRBJ1-2,ASSRRPAANYGYT
TRBV3-1/TRBV3-2,TRBJ1-6,ASSPWRGSDSPLH
TRBV5-6,TRBJ2-2,ASSQVPQGAAGELF
TRBV6-5,TRBJ1-2,ASSRHEDNYGYT
TRBV18,TRBJ1-2,ASSAGANYGYT
TRBV14,TRBJ2-5,ASSQQIQETQY
TRBV7-9,TRBJ2-7,ASAVPGTGAHEQY
TRBV29-1,TRBJ2-7,SVVTVYEQY
TRBV6-5,TRBJ2-7,ASRQKGQGWHEQY
TRBV6-2/TRBV6-3,TRBJ2-5,ASSYLASETQY
TRBV3-1/TRBV3-2,TRBJ1-3,ASSLGTSSSGNTIY
TRBV7-3,TRBJ1-1,ASSPSGNTEAF